This T cell receptor (beta chain) comes out of a study of blood T cells in healthy people across ages. This clonotype was seen once. One junction end disagrees with the germline gene, perhaps due to a read error. Primers used in a second PCR of roughly 6 to 11 cycles were a sample-barcoded 5' primer and a J-beta primer mix. TCRdb used MiXCR to reprocess the 5' RACE reads, holding one entry per CDR3 protein. Of 780,000 or so distinct CDR3 sequences in the sample, about 25% were seen once. These same data were also listed under a study on T cells of mothers and their children.

Specimen: blood. The sequence derives from a boy aged 10-17 years in good health.

The CDR3 nucleotides are TGTGCCAGCAGTTTCGGTGAGGTCTCCCACGAGCAGTACTTC. Its translation: CASSFGEVSHEQYF. The V and J genes are TRBV28 and TRBJ2-7, with no clear D. CDR3 length equals 14 residues. Germline V gene data show CDR1 as MDHEN and CDR2 as SYDVKM.